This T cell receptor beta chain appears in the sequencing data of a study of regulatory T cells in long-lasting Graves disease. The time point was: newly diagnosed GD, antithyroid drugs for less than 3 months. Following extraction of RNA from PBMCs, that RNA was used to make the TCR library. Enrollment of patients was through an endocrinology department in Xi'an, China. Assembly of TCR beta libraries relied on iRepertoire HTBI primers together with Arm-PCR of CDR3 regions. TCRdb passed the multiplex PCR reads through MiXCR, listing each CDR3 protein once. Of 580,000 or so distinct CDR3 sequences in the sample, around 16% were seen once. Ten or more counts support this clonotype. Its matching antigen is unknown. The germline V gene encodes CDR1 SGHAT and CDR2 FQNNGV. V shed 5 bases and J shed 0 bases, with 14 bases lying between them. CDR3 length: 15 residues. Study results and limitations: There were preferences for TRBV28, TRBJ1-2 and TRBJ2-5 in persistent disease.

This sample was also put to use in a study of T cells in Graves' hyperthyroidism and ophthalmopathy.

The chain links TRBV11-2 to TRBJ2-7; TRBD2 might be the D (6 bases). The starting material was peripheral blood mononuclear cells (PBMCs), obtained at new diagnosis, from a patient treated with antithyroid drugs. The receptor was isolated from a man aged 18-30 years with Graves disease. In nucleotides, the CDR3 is TGTGCCAGCAGCGGGAAGGGACTCGCCTCCTACGAGCAGTACTTC. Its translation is CASSGKGLASYEQYF.